The 30 T cell receptor beta chains reported below all come from one sample, sequenced in a study of T cell repertoires in cytomegalovirus infection. Via MiXCR, TCRdb re-called the reads, giving one row per CDR3 protein. The sample shows around 300,000 distinct CDR3 sequences, about 20% of them seen only once. The antigens for these receptors are not known. Here the sequenced sample was cultured PBMCs, taken from culture after CMV antigen stimulation. The source of these receptors is a human donor in good health (CMV status not recorded). Some clones in this sample may be carry-over from other donors' samples.

There are many counts of this clonotype. The rearrangement joins TRBV7-2 to TRBJ1-4; 7 nucleotides agree with TRBD1. The CDR3 has 14 amino acids. The J segment lost 2 bases and the V segment lost 5 bases, leaving 2 bases of the junction unmatched. Per the germline V gene, CDR1 is SGHTA and CDR2 is FQGNSA. The CDR3 sequence: CASSPGQTNEKLFF. The CDR3 nucleotides read TGTGCCAGCAGCCCGGGACAGACTAATGAAAAACTGTTTTTT.

This clonotype appeared a few times. The rearrangement links TRBV7-7 to TRBJ2-1, with 14 bases matching TRBD2. This CDR3 region has 18 residues. Trimming at V came to 5 bases and at J to 0 bases, leaving 6 bases not matched to a gene. Germline assignment: CDR1 SSHAT and CDR2 FNYEAQ (reference sequence). Written as DNA, the CDR3 is TGTGCCAGCAGCCCAGGGACTAGCGGGAGAACCTCCTACAATGAGCAGTTCTTC. This encodes CASSPGTSGRTSYNEQFF.

With respect to this clonotype: A read error is likely, as this CDR3 ends without the conserved phenylalanine or tryptophan. CDR3: CASSALAGGTEQFL. CDR3 sequence (DNA): TGTGCCAGCAGCGCTTTGGCGGGAGGGACTGAGCAGTTCCTC. The chain carries TRBV12-3 or TRBV12-4 and TRBJ2-1; 9 bases agree with TRBD2. There are 14 residues in the CDR3. Germline trimming cut 6 bases from V and 9 bases from J; bases unmatched to any gene: 9.

Here the CDR3 reads CASSLRQREATNEKLFF. The CDR3 DNA reads TGTGCCAGCAGCTTACGTCAGCGGGAAGCAACTAATGAAAAACTGTTTTTT. V usage is TRBV7-8 and J usage is TRBJ1-4; D uncertain. Germline CDR1 and CDR2: SGHVS and FQNEAQ. The CDR3 is 17 residues long. The V end was cut by 2 bases, the J end by 0 bases, with 13 bases between.

The chain is built from TRBV6-1 and TRBJ2-5; 7 positions match TRBD1. The germline gives CDR1 MNHNS, CDR2 SASEGT. V dropped 3 bases and J dropped 5; count of bases not matched to a gene: 12. The CDR3 sequence is 16 residues long. In nucleotides, the CDR3 is TGTGCCAGCAGTGACCCCGGGACAGACCTCGGGGAGACCCAGTACTTC. Protein: CASSDPGTDLGETQYF.

This clonotype has just a few counts. This chain joins TRBV10-3 and TRBJ2-1, with TRBD2 identical over 7 bases. The CDR3 sequence is 15 residues long. Germline V lookup: CDR1 ENHRY, CDR2 SYGVKD. With V trimmed by 5 bases and J by 4 bases, 8 bases remained unmatched. CDR3 sequence: CAISQTSDRYNEQFF. The CDR3 nucleotides read TGTGCCATCAGTCAAACTAGCGATAGATACAATGAGCAGTTCTTC.

The chain joins TRBV28 to TRBJ1-2; D not certain. CDR3 length: 15 residues. Between the trimmed V and J ends, which lost 5 bases and 3 bases, there was a span of 16 bases. The V gene's germline CDR1 is MDHEN and CDR2 SYDVKM. CDR3 nucleotide sequence: TGTGCCAGCAGTACCCTGCGCGGGCCCCACTATGGCTACACCTTC. This codes for CASSTLRGPHYGYTF.

This clonotype has ten or more counts. The CDR3 spells CASSLSGTSGSTDTQYF. The CDR3 coding sequence is TGTGCCAGCAGCTTATCCGGGACTAGCGGGAGCACAGATACGCAGTATTTT. The chain employs TRBV7-2 and TRBJ2-3; TRBD2 aligns across 12 bases. From germline, CDR1 is SGHTA and CDR2 FQGNSA. The CDR3 consists of 17 residues. The V segment lost 2 bases and the J segment 0 bases; nucleotides outside the gene matches: 3.

This clonotype has a handful of counts. The chain links TRBV4-3 to TRBJ2-3; 14 bases are a match to TRBD2. With V trimmed by 5 bases and J by 2 bases, 6 bases remained unmatched. Germline values: CDR1 LGHNA, CDR2 YSLEER. The CDR3 has 17 amino acids. CDR3 region: CASSEGTSGSITDTQYF. DNA for the CDR3: TGCGCCAGCAGCGAAGGGACTAGCGGGAGTATCACAGATACGCAGTATTTT.

The J gene is TRBJ1-4, the V gene TRBV2; 10 nucleotides agree with TRBD1. Germline values: CDR1 SNHLY, CDR2 FYNNEI. This CDR3 is 16 amino acids long. J gave up 0 bases and V 6 bases, and 4 bases lay outside the gene matches. CDR3 DNA: TGTGCCAGCAGACAAGGACAGGGGGCAACTAATGAAAAACTGTTTTTT. Its protein is CASRQGQGATNEKLFF.

The chain combines TRBV7-6 with TRBJ2-2, with TRBD1 as a possible D gene (5 bases). CDR3 length: 15 residues. Trimming cost V 1 base and J 0 bases, with 6 bases left between them. CDR1 is SGHVS and CDR2 is FNYEAQ in the germline V gene. CDR3: CASSLGQSNTGELFF. Written as DNA, the CDR3 is TGTGCCAGCAGCTTAGGACAGTCGAACACCGGGGAGCTGTTTTTT.

This clonotype was seen more than once but under ten times. The rearrangement joins TRBV6-2 or TRBV6-3 to TRBJ2-7; possibly TRBD1 for D (6 bases). The CDR3 spans 14 residues. The V gene lost 7 bases and the J gene lost 1 base, with 14 bases spanning the gap. CDR1 and CDR2 (germline): MNHEY, SVGEGT. The CDR3 reads CASTLGGRSYEQYV. The CDR3 coding sequence is TGTGCCAGCACCCTAGGGGGAAGGTCCTACGAGCAGTACGTC.

This clonotype was picked up many times. The chain has TRBV12-3 or TRBV12-4 and TRBJ1-2; 10 positions match TRBD1. Trimming cost V 6 bases and J 6 bases; bases outside gene matches: 4. The CDR3 spans 13 residues. The CDR3 is CASRPGTGDGYTF. The CDR3 DNA is TGTGCCAGCAGACCCGGGACAGGGGATGGCTACACCTTC.

The chain is built from TRBV29-1 and TRBJ1-5, with 7 bases that match TRBD1. The CDR3 length is 13 residues. V shed 6 bases, J shed 5 bases, and the junction held 7 bases outside the gene matches. The germline V gene has CDR1 SQVTM and CDR2 ANQGSEA. In nucleotides, the CDR3 is TGCAGCGTGACGACAGGGCGGGATCAGCCCCAGCATTTT. Translating it yields CSVTTGRDQPQHF.

Many counts were recorded for this clonotype. J is TRBJ2-7 and V is TRBV15; 10 bases agree with TRBD2. Germline V gene lookup returns CDR1 LNHNV and CDR2 YYDKDF (reference sequence). The ends lost 5 bases at V and 4 bases at J; junction bases unmatched: 8. The CDR3 spans 15 residues. This CDR3 reads CATSAGLAAIYEQYV. CDR3 DNA: TGTGCCACCAGCGCCGGACTAGCGGCAATTTACGAGCAGTACGTC.

This clonotype was observed a handful of times. Here the CDR3 DNA reads TGTGCCAGCAGTTCGGCAGTTAGCAATCAGCCCCAGCATTTT. It is translated as CASSSAVSNQPQHF. The V and J genes are TRBV12-3 or TRBV12-4 and TRBJ1-5; D ambiguous. CDR3 length equals 14 residues. The V and J ends lost 4 bases and 0 bases respectively, with 7 bases between them.

This clonotype has a handful of counts. The V and J genes are TRBV27 and TRBJ2-1; a weak D match, TRBD1 (6 bases). Deletions cut 3 bases from V and 5 bases from J, with 14 bases between. This CDR3 region has 15 residues. The germline gives CDR1 MNHEY, CDR2 SMNVEV (reference sequence). DNA for the CDR3: TGTGCCAGCAGTTTTGTGGACAGCTACGACAATGAGCAGTTCTTC. Translation gives CASSFVDSYDNEQFF.

The gene calls are TRBV27 and TRBJ2-5; the D gene is possibly TRBD1 (6 bases). Germline CDR1 and CDR2: MNHEY and SMNVEV (reference sequence). The V end lost 0 bases, the J end lost 2 bases, and 10 bases lay between the germline ends. The CDR3 extends over 15 amino acids. The chain's CDR3 is CASSLSDRLQETQYF. In nucleotides, the CDR3 is TGTGCCAGCAGTTTATCGGACAGATTACAAGAGACCCAGTACTTC.

This clonotype was counted between two and nine times. The chain recombines TRBV29-1 with TRBJ2-2; TRBD1 matches 10 bases. The V gene end was trimmed by 7 bases and the J gene end by 4 bases; junction bases not matched to a gene: 6. Germline CDR1 is SQVTM and CDR2 is ANQGSEA. The CDR3 is 14 amino acids. In DNA, the CDR3 is TGCAGCGGGGTATGGACAGGGGGCACCGGGGAGCTGTTTTTT. Encoded protein: CSGVWTGGTGELFF.

In this sample, this clonotype turned up many times. The chain carries TRBV12-3 or TRBV12-4 and TRBJ2-1; TRBD2 matches 11 bases. The CDR3 extends over 16 amino acids. The ends lost 5 bases at V and 8 bases at J; junction bases unmatched: 11. CDR3 coding DNA: TGTGCCAGCAGTCACCGAACTAGCGGGAGTGGGCATGAGCAGTTCTTC. This sequence encodes CASSHRTSGSGHEQFF.

This clonotype was counted ten times or more. The rearrangement links TRBV27 to TRBJ1-2; 8 bases align to TRBD1. V shed 5 bases and J 10 bases; nucleotides not matched to a gene: 6. Per the germline V gene, CDR1 is MNHEY and CDR2 is SMNVEV (reference sequence). The CDR3 is 12 residues long. The CDR3 protein is CASSGTGGLYTF. CDR3 bases: TGTGCCAGCAGTGGTACAGGGGGTCTCTACACCTTC.

This clonotype has only one observation. The rearrangement uses TRBV7-2 and TRBJ2-7; TRBD1 agrees at 9 bases. The V gene end was trimmed by 10 bases and the J gene end by 4 bases; junction bases not matched to a gene: 11. Germline assignment: CDR1 SGHTA and CDR2 FQGNSA. There are 14 residues in the CDR3. The CDR3 region is CANKPGTGNYEQYF. CDR3 sequence (DNA): TGTGCCAACAAACCCGGGACAGGGAATTACGAGCAGTACTTC.

This sequence joins TRBV10-3 and TRBJ1-2; tentatively, D is TRBD1 (5 bases). The germline gives CDR1 ENHRY, CDR2 SYGVKD. V lost 0 bases and J 4 bases, leaving 15 bases between the germline ends. This CDR3 comprises 16 residues. Written as DNA, the CDR3 is TGTGCCATCAGTGAGTCGACGGGGGAGTGGGGCTATGGCTACACCTTC. It yields the protein CAISESTGEWGYGYTF.

The rearrangement joins TRBV19 to TRBJ2-7; 8 bases are shared with TRBD1. The CDR3 spans 13 residues. Germline values: CDR1 LNHDA, CDR2 SQIVND (reference sequence). With V trimmed by 6 bases and J by 5 bases, 6 bases remained unmatched. The CDR3 region has the DNA TGTGCCAGTAGAACAGGGGGAGGTCACGAGCAGTACGTC. Translation: CASRTGGGHEQYV.

The chain carries TRBV28 and TRBJ1-2; maybe TRBD1 (5 bases). The CDR3 extends over 13 amino acids. V was cut by 6 bases and J by 6 bases, with 14 bases left in between. The germline V gene has CDR1 MDHEN and CDR2 SYDVKM. DNA of the CDR3: TGTGCCAGCAGCTCAGGAGCACAGGATGGCTACACCTTC. The encoded protein is CASSSGAQDGYTF.

This clonotype was counted at least ten times. The J gene is TRBJ2-7, the V gene TRBV10-3, with 10 nucleotides matching TRBD1. Germline V lookup: CDR1 ENHRY, CDR2 SYGVKD. Trimming removed 8 bases from V and 4 bases from J; junction bases left unmatched: 2. This CDR3 comprises 12 residues. The CDR3 bases are TGTGCCATCGGGACAGGGGCGTACGAGCAGTACTTC. This codes for CAIGTGAYEQYF.

This clonotype was seen more than once but under ten times. This chain joins TRBV7-6 and TRBJ2-1, with 10 bases matching TRBD2. CDR3 length: 15 amino acids. V trimming: 6 bases; J trimming: 5 bases; junction bases outside the gene matches: 7. CDR1 SGHVS and CDR2 FNYEAQ come from the germline V gene. The CDR3 coding sequence is TGTGCCAGCAGTTCCGGGACTAGCGTCCACAATGAGCAGTTCTTC. Translation: CASSSGTSVHNEQFF.

This clonotype was seen a handful of times. The genes are TRBV9 and TRBJ1-3; no definite D call. The CDR3 totals 15 residues. Germline V gives CDR1 SGDLS, CDR2 YYNGEE. V was clipped by 4 bases and J by 0 bases, with 11 bases between them. The CDR3 DNA reads as TGTGCCAGCAGCCCCGGAGGCACCTCTGGAAACACCATATATTTT. Protein: CASSPGGTSGNTIYF. The full variable domain, its missing parts supplied by reference TRBV9 and TRBJ1-3, is DSGVTQTPKHLITATGQRVTLRCSPRSGDLSVYWYQQSLDQGLQFLIQYYNGEERAKGNILERFSAQQFPDLHSELNLSSLELGDSALYFCASSPGGTSGNTIYFGEGSWLTVV.

This clonotype was found many times. The J gene is TRBJ2-1, the V gene TRBV12-3 or TRBV12-4; D remains ambiguous. With 1 base removed from V and 8 bases from J, the gap between germline ends came to 9 bases. The CDR3 is made up of 13 amino acids. CDR3 DNA: TGTGCCAGCAGTTTAGGACTTGCAGATGAGCAGTTCTTC. Translation gives CASSLGLADEQFF.

The chain joins TRBV7-2 to TRBJ2-2, with D perhaps matching TRBD1 or TRBD2 (6 bases each). Germline lookup yields CDR1 SGHTA and CDR2 FQGNSA. This CDR3 is 15 amino acids long. V lost 3 bases, J lost 5 bases, and 13 bases lay in between. CDR3: CASSLRGVETGELFF. DNA of the CDR3: TGTGCCAGCAGCTTGAGGGGGGTCGAAACCGGGGAGCTGTTTTTT. The whole variable domain, remainder taken from reference TRBV7-2 and TRBJ2-2, is GAGVSQSPSNKVTEKGKDVELRCDPISGHTALYWYRQSLGQGLEFLIYFQGNSAPDKSGLPSDRFSAERTGGSVSTLTIQRTQQEDSAVYLCASSLRGVETGELFFGEGSRLTVL.